This T cell receptor (beta chain) is drawn from a study of breast tumors, draining lymph nodes, adjacent tissues (dated by TCRdb to about 2016). Looking at the study overall: The study compared TCR beta repertoires across tumor, adjacent nontumor tissue and axillary lymph nodes from breast cancer patients. In human breast cancer, the study set out to evaluate how tumor, surrounding tissue and draining lymph node repertoires relate to one another and whether T cells may move between these sites. Paper-wide results and their limitations: Tumor T-cell repertoires showed less diversity than lymph node repertoires and more diversity than nontumor tissue repertoires, and tumor T-cell repertoires showed preferential V and J gene usage. The data were considered consistent with most tumor T cells being derived from the lymph node and subsequently expanding within tumor tissue. Rather than being directly demonstrated, the conclusion that tumor T cells originate in lymph nodes was presented as consistent with a hypothesis. The similarity between tumor and nontumor tissue repertoires was significantly greater in luminal-like breast cancer than in basal-like breast cancer.

Sequencing took place on an Illumina HiSeq 2000. TCR beta chain libraries were generated through multiplex PCR amplification. High-throughput sequencing was used to analyze the amplified TCR beta chain products. Starting from the raw public reads, TCRdb applied fastp trimming at Q25, assembled clones with MiXCR and retained in-frame beta chains. Rows with a matching CDR3 protein are joined into one entry that keeps the most common DNA and genes. Present in this sample are over 150,000 distinct CDR3 sequences, approximately 33% of which were seen just once. The ten largest clones add up to roughly 4% of the sample. Lymph node samples came from the axillary draining lymph nodes of breast cancer patients. This clonotype was recorded at least ten times. The antigen this receptor binds is unknown. The sample holds no much larger clone one base away, and base qualities are not on file. This TCR came from a female donor with breast cancer. Some clones in this sample may be carry-over from other donors' samples. Sequenced input: axillary lymph node tissue.

The nucleotides are TGTGCCACCAGCAGAGATGGGAGGAGGGGCGGAGGGGAGACCCAGTACTTC. It translates to CATSRDGRRGGGETQYF. The chain links TRBV15 with TRBJ2-5, and perhaps TRBD2 as D gene, on 6 matching bases. The CDR3 covers 17 residues, taking in both the cysteine and the phenylalanine. The read is trimmed to its CDR3 DNA, 51 bases read in frame from base 1. V and J lose 0 bases and 5 bases, and a span of 19 bases separates them. CDR1 LNHNV and CDR2 YYDKDF are derived from the germline V gene (reference sequence).